This T cell receptor (beta chain) comes out of a study of blood T cell repertoires in COVID-19. On the study more broadly: COVID-19 samples, acute and convalescent, were from the United States, Italy and Spain. Sources were T cells, B-cell-depleted T cells, or PBMCs; the material itself was cDNA or gDNA.

Per the original data handling: Cell counts per sample came from amplifying reference gene primers. Libraries were prepared by immunoSEQ multiplex PCR; TCRdb keeps only in-frame clonotypes and omits some of them. The V and J calls and clone size are taken from that table; D and trimming were inferred from the DNA. Here the sample spans 94,000 or so clones, roughly 91% being singletons. This clone was seen a few times. The CDR3 contains 17 residues. CDR1 is SGHVS and CDR2 is FQNEAQ in the germline V gene. V dropped 1 base and J dropped 5; count of bases not matched to a gene: 9. V is TRBV7-8 and J is TRBJ2-3, with 10 bases identical to TRBD1. This TCR came from a woman older than 75 with active COVID-19. The source material was peripheral blood. CDR3 DNA: TGTGCCAGCAGCTTAGTGCCGGGACAGGGGTTGGAAGATACGCAGTATTTT. Translation gives CASSLVPGQGLEDTQYF.